This TCR beta chain emerged from a study of T-cell reconstitution after alpha-beta-depleted transplantation in children. Unique molecular identifiers were built into the TCRbeta library. MiXCR, applied by TCRdb to the PCR reads, yields one record per CDR3 protein. The sample shows about 240,000 distinct CDR3 sequences, more than 10% of them seen only once. This clonotype was observed many times. Germline CDR1 reads SGHRS; CDR2 reads YFSETQ. The CDR3 consists of 15 residues. The V and J ends lost 1 base and 5 bases respectively, with 13 bases between them. Sequenced here: PBMCs from the stem cell graft donor, sampled from the stem cell graft. The chain has TRBV5-1 and TRBJ1-5, with D maybe TRBD1 (6 bases). This TCR was sampled from a human donor who donated a stem cell graft to a child with acute lymphoblastic leukemia. CDR3 protein: CASSLSGHRYQPQHF. The CDR3 bases are TGCGCCAGCAGCTTGTCGGGACACCGATATCAGCCCCAGCATTTT. Variable domain in full (rest from reference TRBV5-1 and TRBJ1-5): KAGVTQTPRYLIKTRGQQVTLSCSPISGHRSVSWYQQTPGQGLQFLFEYFSETQRNKGNFPGRFSGRQFSNSRSEMNVSTLELGDSALYLCASSLSGHRYQPQHFGDGTRLSIL.